The 2 T cell receptor beta chains below were found in one sample sequenced in a study of patients and donors after allogeneic stem cell transplantation. In TCRdb, the RT-PCR reads were re-called with MiXCR into one record per CDR3 protein. The data contain about 210,000 distinct CDR3 sequences, around two fifths of them singletons. Sequenced: blood, either unsorted or a sorted T cell fraction (not recorded which). Receptors originate from a human donor who was either an allogeneic HSCT recipient or a stem cell or donor lymphocyte infusion donor (not recorded which). It is not recorded whose cells these are; they may come from a transplant donor.

V is TRBV29-1 and J is TRBJ1-6; 7 bases are a match to TRBD1. Germline V gene sequence: CDR1 SQVTM, CDR2 ANQGSEA. The CDR3 is 13 residues long. V gave up 4 bases and J gave up 8 bases; unmatched junction bases: 5. CDR3 in amino acids: CSVAQGNDSPLHF. CDR3 nucleotide sequence: TGCAGCGTTGCACAGGGGAATGATTCACCCCTCCACTTT. The full variable domain, its missing parts supplied by reference TRBV29-1 and TRBJ1-6, is SAVISQKPSRDICQRGTSLTIQCQVDSQVTMMFWYRQQPGQSLTLIATANQGSEATYESGFVIDKFPISRPNLTFSTLTVSNMSPEDSSIYLCSVAQGNDSPLHFGNGTRLTVT.

In its sample, this clonotype was seen a few times. This sequence joins TRBV7-2 and TRBJ1-1; 11 nucleotides align to TRBD1. The CDR3 contains 13 residues. In germline, CDR1 is SGHTA, CDR2 FQGNSA. V trimming: 4 bases; J trimming: 10 bases; junction bases outside the gene matches: 5. The CDR3: CASSSGQGARAFF. The CDR3 DNA is TGTGCCAGCAGCTCAGGACAGGGGGCGCGAGCTTTCTTT.